These 27 T cell receptor beta chains were all obtained from the same sample, sequenced in a study of blood T cell repertoires in COVID-19. TCRdb's table, derived via immunoSEQ multiplex PCR, lists solely in-frame clones and lacks some. The profile shows more than 45,000 clones, approximately 90% of them singletons. The specimen was peripheral blood. The receptors shown here come from a man aged 70-80 years with acute or convalescent COVID-19.

The chain joins TRBV7-8 to TRBJ2-7; TRBD1 aligns across 7 bases. Germline V gene data show CDR1 as SGHVS and CDR2 as FQNEAQ. The CDR3 is 16 amino acids. The junction had 10 bases not matched to a gene; V was cut back by 3 bases and J by 2 bases. In DNA form, the CDR3 reads TGTGCCAGCAGCTTTTGGACTGACAGGGCTACCTACGAGCAGTACTTC. Translation gives CASSFWTDRATYEQYF. Using reference TRBV7-8 and TRBJ2-7 for the parts outside the CDR3, the full variable domain is GAGVSQSPRYKVAKRGQDVALRCDPISGHVSLFWYQQALGQGPEFLTYFQNEAQLDKSGLPSDRFFAERPEGSVSTLKIQRTQQEDSAVYLCASSFWTDRATYEQYFGPGTRLTVT.

This chain connects TRBV5-1 to TRBJ1-6; TRBD1 might be the D (5 bases). Germline CDR1 is SGHRS and CDR2 is YFSETQ. The V end lost 0 bases, the J end lost 13 bases, and 20 bases lay between the germline ends. The CDR3 contains 16 residues. CDR3 in DNA: TGCGCCAGCAGCTTGGGGATCAGGGCCCTCAGCGTGCCCCTCCACTTT. It specifies CASSLGIRALSVPLHF.

The chain has TRBV13 and TRBJ1-1, with 11 bases fitting TRBD1. This CDR3 is 15 amino acids long. Germline loops: CDR1 PRHDT, CDR2 FYEKMQ (reference sequence). With 5 bases clipped from V and 6 bases from J, the junction kept 8 bases outside the gene matches. CDR3 loop: CASSIRTGGLPEAFF. DNA of the CDR3: TGTGCCAGCAGCATTCGGACAGGGGGCTTACCTGAAGCTTTCTTT.

The chain uses TRBV24-1 and TRBJ1-4; tentative D call: TRBD1 (5 bases). The CDR3 length is 17 residues. The germline V and J ends were trimmed by 6 bases and 4 bases, with 20 bases remaining between them. Germline V gene sequence: CDR1 KGHDR, CDR2 SFDVKD. In DNA, the CDR3 is TGTGCCACCAGTAGACACCGGCCAGGGAACATTAATGAAAAACTGTTTTTT. It translates to CATSRHRPGNINEKLFF.

This chain connects TRBV14 to TRBJ1-2; tentative D call: TRBD1 (6 bases). V shed 0 bases and J shed 5 bases, with 16 bases lying between them. The CDR3 length is 16 residues. Per germline, CDR1 SGHDN and CDR2 FVKESK. CDR3: CASSQEGGQGLYGYTF. The CDR3 region has the DNA TGTGCCAGCAGCCAAGAAGGCGGTCAGGGGCTTTATGGCTACACCTTC.

This chain joins TRBV13 and TRBJ2-7; 7 bases are shared with TRBD1. Germline V gene data show CDR1 as PRHDT and CDR2 as FYEKMQ (reference sequence). Trimming cost V 0 bases and J 4 bases; bases outside gene matches: 3. This CDR3 has 14 amino acids. CDR3 coding DNA: TGTGCCAGCAGCTTAGGAGGGGGCAGATACGAGCAGTACTTC. Its translation is CASSLGGGRYEQYF.

This chain links TRBV19 with TRBJ1-5; D is possibly TRBD1 (5 bases). The CDR3 is made up of 16 amino acids. The V end lost 2 bases, the J end lost 0 bases, and 11 bases lay between the germline ends. CDR1 and CDR2 (germline): LNHDA, SQIVND (reference sequence). In DNA form, the CDR3 reads TGTGCCAGTAGTATAACAGGAGCTTATAGCAATCAGCCCCAGCATTTT. It codes for CASSITGAYSNQPQHF.

The genes are TRBV6-5 and TRBJ1-1, with D perhaps matching TRBD1 (6 bases). The V end lost 8 bases, the J end lost 5 bases, and 21 bases lay between the germline ends. From germline, CDR1 is MNHEY and CDR2 SVGAGI. The CDR3 totals 15 residues. CDR3 DNA sequence: TGTGCCAGCGGGTGGGCGGGGGCGAGTTATACTGAAGCTTTCTTT. Translating gives CASGWAGASYTEAFF.

The rearrangement links TRBV29-1 to TRBJ2-3; 9 bases are shared with TRBD2. The CDR3 loop spans 15 amino acids. The germline V gene encodes CDR1 SQVTM and CDR2 ANQGSEA. V lost 8 bases and J lost 0; bases outside the gene matches: 9. CDR3 sequence reads: CSLQKTSGSTDTQYF. Here the CDR3 DNA reads TGCAGCCTACAAAAAACTAGCGGGAGCACAGATACGCAGTATTTT.

This clone appeared a few times. This chain links TRBV15 with TRBJ1-4, with 8 nucleotides matching TRBD1. Germline assignment: CDR1 LNHNV and CDR2 YYDKDF (reference sequence). J gave up 7 bases and V 9 bases, and 13 bases lay outside the gene matches. This CDR3 is 15 amino acids long. The CDR3, as DNA: TGTGCCACGAGTATTGGACAGGGAGCAACTGAAAAACTGTTTTTT. This translates into CATSIGQGATEKLFF.

The rearrangement joins TRBV6-2 or TRBV6-3 to TRBJ2-5; 14 nucleotides agree with TRBD2. CDR1 MNHEY and CDR2 SVGEGT come from the germline V gene. J was trimmed by 2 bases and V by 6 bases; bases with no gene match: 14. The CDR3 length is 19 residues. CDR3 in amino acids: CASSPRGLAGGVLQETQYF. DNA of the CDR3: TGTGCCAGCAGCCCCCGTGGACTAGCGGGAGGAGTCTTACAAGAGACCCAGTACTTC.

The CDR3 DNA reads TGTGCCAGCTCACGACAGGGGGGCGAGCAGTACGTC. Amino acids: CASSRQGGEQYV. The chain joins TRBV18 to TRBJ2-7; 9 nucleotides line up with TRBD1. CDR3 length: 12 amino acids. The germline gives CDR1 KGHSH, CDR2 LQKENI. With 4 bases clipped from V and 6 bases from J, the junction kept 1 base outside the gene matches.

The chain combines TRBV6-1 with TRBJ1-1; 7 nucleotides align to TRBD1. With V trimmed by 2 bases and J by 5 bases, 5 bases remained unmatched. Per the germline V gene, CDR1 is MNHNS and CDR2 is SASEGT. The CDR3 extends over 14 amino acids. CDR3 region: CASSESHRGTEAFF. The CDR3 DNA sequence: TGTGCCAGCAGTGAATCCCACAGGGGTACTGAAGCTTTCTTT.

This clone was recorded once. This chain links TRBV2 with TRBJ2-7; tentatively, D is TRBD1 (6 bases). Trimming cost V 6 bases and J 3 bases, with 12 bases left between them. The CDR3 has 13 residues. From germline, CDR1 is SNHLY and CDR2 FYNNEI. The CDR3 spells CASRKQGFYEQYV. In DNA, the CDR3 is TGTGCCAGCAGGAAACAGGGCTTCTACGAGCAGTACGTC.

The J gene is TRBJ1-2, the V gene TRBV5-8, with 7 positions matching TRBD1. Germline V lookup: CDR1 SGHTS, CDR2 YDEGEE. With 6 bases clipped from V and 5 bases from J, the junction kept 10 bases outside the gene matches. CDR3 size: 14 residues. CDR3 region: CASILNRGPYGYTF. In DNA form, the CDR3 reads TGTGCCAGCATCCTCAACAGGGGTCCTTATGGCTACACCTTC.

This sequence joins TRBV6-2 or TRBV6-3 and TRBJ1-5; D possibly corresponds to TRBD1 (5 bases). V was shortened by 0 bases and J by 4 bases, with 10 bases between the two germline ends. CDR3 length equals 15 residues. Germline CDR1 MNHEY, CDR2 SVGEGT. DNA for the CDR3: TGTGCCAGCAGTTACTCGAAAAGGGGTAATCAGCCCCAGCATTTT. This translates into CASSYSKRGNQPQHF.

The chain couples TRBV4-3 to TRBJ1-1; 8 bases are shared with TRBD1. Trimming cost V 4 bases and J 5 bases; bases outside gene matches: 18. Germline values: CDR1 LGHNA, CDR2 YSLEER. The CDR3 contains 18 residues. CDR3 sequence (DNA): TGCGCCAGCAGCCCCAAAGGACAGGGTTTCGATAGGAGGACTGAAGCTTTCTTT. Translating it yields CASSPKGQGFDRRTEAFF.

The J gene is TRBJ2-7, the V gene TRBV6-4; 7 bases fit TRBD1. CDR1 MRHNA and CDR2 SNTAGT come from the germline V gene. The CDR3 length is 15 residues. Losses at the gene ends were 6 bases for V and 2 bases for J; bases not matched to a gene: 10. CDR3 in amino acids: CASSLIPGQTYEQYF. CDR3 nucleotides: TGTGCCAGCAGCCTGATCCCGGGACAGACCTACGAGCAGTACTTC.

The gene calls are TRBV19 and TRBJ2-6; possible D gene TRBD2, 5 bases. Deletions cut 7 bases from V and 4 bases from J, with 11 bases between. The CDR3 is 14 amino acids. Germline V gene sequence: CDR1 LNHDA, CDR2 SQIVND (reference sequence). The DNA for the CDR3 is TGTGCCAGTACGGTAGGGAGCGGGGCCAACGTCCTGACTTTC. It yields the protein CASTVGSGANVLTF.

This chain connects TRBV7-9 to TRBJ2-5, with D possibly TRBD1 on 6 matching bases. CDR1 and CDR2 from the germline V gene are SEHNR and FQNEAQ (reference sequence). Trimming pared 5 bases from V and 2 bases from J, leaving 12 bases between. The CDR3 totals 14 residues. CDR3 residues: CASSPTGIQETQYF. The DNA of the CDR3 is TGTGCCAGCAGCCCCACAGGGATACAAGAGACCCAGTACTTC.

J is TRBJ1-1 and V is TRBV5-1; weak D call: TRBD1 (5 bases). Germline values: CDR1 SGHRS, CDR2 YFSETQ. With 3 bases removed from V and 3 bases from J, the gap between germline ends came to 12 bases. CDR3 length: 14 amino acids. CDR3 sequence reads: CASSSRVGDTEAFF. DNA of the CDR3: TGCGCCAGCAGCTCCCGAGTAGGGGACACTGAAGCTTTCTTT.

The chain uses TRBV7-9 and TRBJ2-1; D is unclear. Trimming cost V 8 bases and J 1 base, with 6 bases left between them. Germline V lookup: CDR1 SEHNR, CDR2 FQNEAQ (reference sequence). The CDR3 is 12 residues long. The CDR3 bases are TGTGCCAGCGGGCTGTCCTACAATGAGCAGTTCTTC. Translation gives CASGLSYNEQFF. Based on the CDR3 plus reference TRBV7-9 and TRBJ2-1, the full variable domain is DTGVSQNPRHKITKRGQNVTFRCDPISEHNRLYWYRQTLGQGPEFLTYFQNEAQLEKSRLLSDRFSAERPKGSFSTLEIQRTEQGDSAMYLCASGLSYNEQFFGPGTRLTVL.

The V call is TRBV28, the J call TRBJ1-2; possibly TRBD1 for D (5 bases). The V gene lost 2 bases and the J gene lost 4 bases, with 14 bases spanning the gap. The V gene's germline CDR1 is MDHEN and CDR2 SYDVKM. The CDR3 loop spans 15 amino acids. CDR3 nucleotide sequence: TGTGCCAGCAGTTTAGGAGGGGCGCAGGCCTATGGCTACACCTTC. It specifies CASSLGGAQAYGYTF.

The sample holds one count of this clone. The CDR3 DNA reads as TGTGCCAGCAGCTCGGGACATGGACTCTACGAGCAGTACTTC. Translating gives CASSSGHGLYEQYF. The chain recombines TRBV7-2 with TRBJ2-7, with D possibly TRBD1 on 6 matching bases. V gave up 4 bases and J gave up 3 bases, with 13 bases separating them. CDR1 SGHTA and CDR2 FQGNSA come from the germline V gene. This CDR3 has 14 residues.

The chain employs TRBV4-3 and TRBJ1-2; the match to TRBD1 covers 8 bases. Germline values: CDR1 LGHNA, CDR2 YSLEER. CDR3 size: 15 residues. The trim removed 4 bases at V and 2 bases at J, leaving 6 bases unmatched. CDR3 loop: CASSLSGTGNYGYTF. The CDR3 DNA follows: TGCGCCAGCAGCCTATCCGGGACAGGAAACTATGGCTACACCTTC.

This clone was counted only a few times. The chain is built from TRBV11-3 and TRBJ2-3; D is perhaps TRBD1 (6 bases). From germline, CDR1 is SGHNT and CDR2 YENEEA. CDR3 length: 14 residues. Trimming cost V 4 bases and J 0 bases, with 8 bases left between them. DNA for the CDR3: TGTGCCAGCAGCTGGGGACATAGCACAGATACGCAGTATTTT. Translation gives CASSWGHSTDTQYF.

V and J are TRBV2 and TRBJ2-1, with 11 bases lining up with TRBD2. From germline, CDR1 is SNHLY and CDR2 FYNNEI. This CDR3 spans 14 amino acids. With 6 bases clipped from V and 9 bases from J, the junction kept 7 bases outside the gene matches. In nucleotides, the CDR3 is TGTGCCAGCAGGGTTAGCGGGGGGGCGGGTGAGCAGTTCTTC. The encoded protein is CASRVSGGAGEQFF. Using reference TRBV2 and TRBJ2-1 for the parts outside the CDR3, the full variable domain is EPEVTQTPSHQVTQMGQEVILRCVPISNHLYFYWYRQILGQKVEFLVSFYNNEISEKSEIFDDQFSVERPDGSNFTLKIRSTKLEDSAMYFCASRVSGGAGEQFFGPGTRLTVL.